This TCR beta chain is from a study of blood T cells in healthy people across ages. The CDR3 covers 11 residues. Per germline, CDR1 DFQATT and CDR2 SNEGSKA (reference sequence). V was cut by 0 bases and J by 11 bases, with 10 bases left in between. Findings of the study overall: Long-lived donors had more naive CD4+ cells and higher diversity than aged donors. The authors considered diversity estimates from one million T cells to be underestimates.

A note on this clonotype: No antigen is known for it.

Total RNA amounts of at least 6 micrograms were extracted per sample. Using a J-beta primer mix together with a sample-barcoded 5' primer, a second PCR was run for about 6 to 12 cycles. Tagging of each cDNA molecule was performed by a template-switch adaptor with 12 random nucleotides. TCRdb re-called the 5' RACE reads through MiXCR, storing one row per CDR3 protein. The data contain about 680,000 distinct CDR3 sequences, roughly 50% of them singletons. Sequencing was carried out using blood. The chain carries TRBV20-1 and TRBJ2-5; D ambiguous. The TCR was taken from a woman in her sixties or seventies in good health. This CDR3 reads CSARDFNEQYF. The CDR3 DNA follows: TGCAGTGCTAGAGATTTCAATGAGCAGTACTTC.